The rows below give T cell receptor beta chains drawn from one sample of a study of PD-L1 blockade in urothelial cancer. Profiled with immunoSEQ multiplex PCR; TCRdb holds only in-frame clones, not every one. Of 90,000 or so clones listed, about 89% are singletons. The sequencing here drew on PBMCs, taken around atezolizumab (anti-PD-L1) treatment. The source of these receptors is a woman of 80 years or more with urothelial cancer. The CDR3 runs from the conserved cysteine through the conserved F or W. Fields, in order: V gene, J gene, CDR3 protein.

TRBV7-8,TRBJ2-3,CASSFRLAGGADTQYF
TRBV5-8,TRBJ2-3,CASGTLRGSDTQYF
TRBV9,TRBJ2-2,CASSVAGTGVGTGELFF
TRBV11-2,TRBJ2-7,CASTKTDRGPYEQYF
TRBV6-1,TRBJ1-5,CASSDPGRTINQPQHF
TRBV28,TRBJ2-2,CASSIAGENTGELFF
TRBV5-1,TRBJ1-4,CASSTRDSTTNEKLFF
TRBV5-1,TRBJ1-5,CASSTGQGNQPQHF
TRBV19,TRBJ2-3,CATNRGTDTQYF
TRBV15,TRBJ2-2,CATSRSDRVNTGELFF
TRBV7-9,TRBJ2-2,CASSLELNTGELFF
TRBV2,TRBJ2-1,CASSASSSGSSEQFF
TRBV27,TRBJ2-5,CASRRTGGETQYF
TRBV27,TRBJ1-3,CASSTGGSTNTIYF
TRBV19,TRBJ2-1,CASSIDLDYREQFF
TRBV6-1,TRBJ1-4,CASSEATTGSSHGEKLFF
TRBV10-3,TRBJ1-2,CAISAGTPREGYGYTF
TRBV28,TRBJ2-1,CASSSGLAHEQFF
TRBV11-1,TRBJ1-1,CASSLGGRLEAFF
TRBV7-9,TRBJ2-3,CASSPLEGGRTDTQYF
TRBV5-1,TRBJ2-3,CASSFAVGQGAADTQYF
TRBV9,TRBJ2-1,CASSLGTSGSEQFF
TRBV14,TRBJ2-3,CASSFPSGRSDTQYF
TRBV16,TRBJ2-4,CASSHPPGIENIQYF
TRBV28,TRBJ1-3,CASRPTGSGNTIYF
TRBV19,TRBJ1-5,CASSMSRDRGAQPQHF
TRBV6-6,TRBJ1-1,CASRLRQARTEAFF
TRBV5-4,TRBJ2-1,CASSPTGGDRSYNEQFF
TRBV19,TRBJ1-5,CASSMGDKNQPQHF